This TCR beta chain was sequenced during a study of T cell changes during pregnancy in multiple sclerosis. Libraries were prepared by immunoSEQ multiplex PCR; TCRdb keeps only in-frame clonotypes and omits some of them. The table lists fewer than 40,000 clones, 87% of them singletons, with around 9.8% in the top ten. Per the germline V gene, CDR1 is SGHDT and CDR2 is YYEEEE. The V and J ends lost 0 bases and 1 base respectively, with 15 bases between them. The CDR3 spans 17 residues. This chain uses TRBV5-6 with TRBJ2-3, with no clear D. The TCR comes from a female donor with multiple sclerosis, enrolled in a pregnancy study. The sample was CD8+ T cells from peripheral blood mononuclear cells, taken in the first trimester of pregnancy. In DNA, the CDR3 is TGTGCCAGCAGCTTGGCCACAAATACCTTGGGCACAGATACGCAGTATTTT. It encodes CASSLATNTLGTDTQYF.